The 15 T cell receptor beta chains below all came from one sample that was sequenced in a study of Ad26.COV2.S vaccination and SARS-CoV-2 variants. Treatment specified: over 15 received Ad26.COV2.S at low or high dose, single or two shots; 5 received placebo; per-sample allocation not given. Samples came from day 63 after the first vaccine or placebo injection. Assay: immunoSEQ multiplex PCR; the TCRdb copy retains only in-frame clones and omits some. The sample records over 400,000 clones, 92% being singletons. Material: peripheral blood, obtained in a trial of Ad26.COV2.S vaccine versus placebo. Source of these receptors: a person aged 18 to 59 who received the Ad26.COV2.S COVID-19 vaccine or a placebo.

CDR3 in DNA: TGCAGTGCTAGTGACAATCCCTACACCATATATTTT. This translates into CSASDNPYTIYF. The V call is TRBV20-1, the J call TRBJ1-3; no definite D call. Germline CDR1 and CDR2: DFQATT and SNEGSKA (reference sequence). This CDR3 region has 12 residues. Trimming took 3 bases from V and 8 from J, leaving 11 bases between them.

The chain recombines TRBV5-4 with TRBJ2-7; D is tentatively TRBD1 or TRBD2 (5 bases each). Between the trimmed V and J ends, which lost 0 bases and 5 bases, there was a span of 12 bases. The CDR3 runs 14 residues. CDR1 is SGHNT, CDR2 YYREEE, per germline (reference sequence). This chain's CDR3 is CASSLGDHRNEQYF. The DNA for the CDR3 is TGTGCCAGCAGCTTGGGGGACCACAGAAACGAGCAGTACTTC. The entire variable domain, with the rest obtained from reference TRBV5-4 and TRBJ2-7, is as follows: ETGVTQSPTHLIKTRGQQVTLRCSSQSGHNTVSWYQQALGQGPQFIFQYYREEENGRGNFPPRFSGLQFPNYSSELNVNALELDDSALYLCASSLGDHRNEQYFGPGTRLTVT.

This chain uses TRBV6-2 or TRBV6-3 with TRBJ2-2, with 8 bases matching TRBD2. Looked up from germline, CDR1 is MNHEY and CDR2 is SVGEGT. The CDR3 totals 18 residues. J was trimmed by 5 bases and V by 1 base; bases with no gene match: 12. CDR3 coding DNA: TGTGCCAGCAGTTACTGGCCGGGGGGGCCGGGAAGTACCGGGGAGCTGTTTTTT. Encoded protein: CASSYWPGGPGSTGELFF.

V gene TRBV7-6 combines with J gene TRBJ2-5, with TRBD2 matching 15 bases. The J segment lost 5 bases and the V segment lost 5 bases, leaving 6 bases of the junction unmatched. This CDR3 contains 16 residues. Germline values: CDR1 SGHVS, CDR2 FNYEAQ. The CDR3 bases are TGTGCCAGCAGCCCGGGACTAGCGGGGGGACGTGAGACCCAGTACTTC. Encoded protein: CASSPGLAGGRETQYF.

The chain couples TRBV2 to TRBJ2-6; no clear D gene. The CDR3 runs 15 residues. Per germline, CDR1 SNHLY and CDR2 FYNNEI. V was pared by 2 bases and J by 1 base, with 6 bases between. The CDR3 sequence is CASSEYPSGANVLTF. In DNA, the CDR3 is TGTGCCAGCAGTGAATACCCGTCTGGGGCCAACGTCCTGACTTTC.

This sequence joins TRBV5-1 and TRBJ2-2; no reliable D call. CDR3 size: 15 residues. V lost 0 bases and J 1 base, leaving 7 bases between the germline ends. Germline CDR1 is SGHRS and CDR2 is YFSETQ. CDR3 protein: CASSLVQENTGELFF. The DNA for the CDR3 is TGCGCCAGCAGCTTGGTTCAGGAGAACACCGGGGAGCTGTTTTTT. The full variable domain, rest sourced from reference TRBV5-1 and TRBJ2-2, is KAGVTQTPRYLIKTRGQQVTLSCSPISGHRSVSWYQQTPGQGLQFLFEYFSETQRNKGNFPGRFSGRQFSNSRSEMNVSTLELGDSALYLCASSLVQENTGELFFGEGSRLTVL.

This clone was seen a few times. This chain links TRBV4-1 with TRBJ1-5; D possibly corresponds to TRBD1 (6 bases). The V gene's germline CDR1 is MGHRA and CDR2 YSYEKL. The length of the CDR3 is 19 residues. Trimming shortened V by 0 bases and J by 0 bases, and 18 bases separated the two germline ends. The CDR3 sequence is CASSQEGHREPYSNQPQHF. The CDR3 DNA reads TGCGCCAGCAGCCAAGAGGGACACCGAGAACCCTATAGCAATCAGCCCCAGCATTTT.

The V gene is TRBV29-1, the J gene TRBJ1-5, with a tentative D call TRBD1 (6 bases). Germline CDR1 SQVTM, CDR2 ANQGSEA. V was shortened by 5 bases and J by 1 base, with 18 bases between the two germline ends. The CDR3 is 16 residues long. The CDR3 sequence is CSVPTVGRGSNQPQHF. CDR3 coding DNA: TGCAGCGTTCCGACCGTGGGCAGGGGAAGCAATCAGCCCCAGCATTTT.

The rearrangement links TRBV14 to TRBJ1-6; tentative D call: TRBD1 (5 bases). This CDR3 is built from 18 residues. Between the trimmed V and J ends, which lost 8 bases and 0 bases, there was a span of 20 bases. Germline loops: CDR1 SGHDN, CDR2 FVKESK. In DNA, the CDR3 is TGTGCCAGCTCAAACGTCCCGGGGCTAGGCTCCTATAATTCACCCCTCCACTTT. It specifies CASSNVPGLGSYNSPLHF.

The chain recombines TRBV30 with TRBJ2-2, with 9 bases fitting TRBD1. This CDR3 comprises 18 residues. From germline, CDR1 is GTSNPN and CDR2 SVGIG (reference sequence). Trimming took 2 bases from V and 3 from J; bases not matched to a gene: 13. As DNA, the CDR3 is TGTGCCTGGAGTAGCTTAGGGACAGGGCACGGTCACACCGGGGAGCTGTTTTTT. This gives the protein CAWSSLGTGHGHTGELFF.

CDR3 in DNA: TGTGCCAGCAGCTTAGAGGCAGACCTCGACTATGGCTACACCTTC. Its translation is CASSLEADLDYGYTF. This chain uses TRBV13 with TRBJ1-2; D is unclear. The germline gives CDR1 PRHDT, CDR2 FYEKMQ (reference sequence). This CDR3 has 15 residues. V was clipped by 1 base and J by 3 bases, with 12 bases between them. Full variable domain (remainder filled in from reference TRBV13 and TRBJ1-2): AAGVIQSPRHLIKEKRETATLKCYPIPRHDTVYWYQQGPGQDPQFLISFYEKMQSDKGSIPDRFSAQQFSDYHSELNMSSLELGDSALYFCASSLEADLDYGYTFGSGTRLTVV.

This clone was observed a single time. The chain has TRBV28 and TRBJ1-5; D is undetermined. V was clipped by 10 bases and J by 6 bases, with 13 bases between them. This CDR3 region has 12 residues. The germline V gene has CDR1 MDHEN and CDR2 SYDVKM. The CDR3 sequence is CAIRPAGQPQHF. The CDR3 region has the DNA TGTGCCATCAGGCCGGCGGGTCAGCCCCAGCATTTT.

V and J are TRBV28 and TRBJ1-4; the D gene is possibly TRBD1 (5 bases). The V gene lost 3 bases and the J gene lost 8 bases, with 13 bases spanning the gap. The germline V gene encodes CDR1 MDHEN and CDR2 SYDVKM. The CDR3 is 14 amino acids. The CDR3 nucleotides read TGTGCCAGCAGTTTCGGACACGAGGGGGAAAAACTGTTTTTT. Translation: CASSFGHEGEKLFF.

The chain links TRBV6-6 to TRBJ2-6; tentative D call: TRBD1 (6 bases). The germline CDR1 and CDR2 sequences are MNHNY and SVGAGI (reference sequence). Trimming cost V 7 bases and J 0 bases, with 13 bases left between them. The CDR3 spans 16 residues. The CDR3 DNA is TGTGCCAGCATGTCGGGACAACTCTCTGGGGCCAACGTCCTGACTTTC. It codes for CASMSGQLSGANVLTF.

CDR3 residues: CASSSQGTGGYTF. The CDR3 DNA reads TGTGCCAGCAGCAGCCAGGGAACGGGGGGCTACACCTTC. V is TRBV13 and J is TRBJ1-2; D might be TRBD1 (5 bases). Germline CDR1 reads PRHDT; CDR2 reads FYEKMQ (reference sequence). The CDR3 runs to 13 residues. The germline V and J ends were trimmed by 5 bases and 8 bases, with 15 bases remaining between them. The entire variable domain, with the rest obtained from reference TRBV13 and TRBJ1-2, is as follows: AAGVIQSPRHLIKEKRETATLKCYPIPRHDTVYWYQQGPGQDPQFLISFYEKMQSDKGSIPDRFSAQQFSDYHSELNMSSLELGDSALYFCASSSQGTGGYTFGSGTRLTVV.